This is a list of T cell receptor beta chains from one sample in a study of shared clonotypes between healthy human individuals. The assay was immunoSEQ multiplex PCR, and TCRdb's table has in-frame clones only and misses some. The table lists some 500,000 clones, approximately 95% of them singletons. Sequencing input: naive CD4+ T cells sorted from blood. These receptors came from a woman aged 30 to 39 in good health. CDR3s include the opening cysteine and the closing phenylalanine or tryptophan. D genes are given only for firm matches. Clone size is given for some rows only: seen once, a few or many times, or a class if the clone is expanded.

>-|TRBJ1-6|TRBV2|-
TGTGCCAGCAGTGAACAGGCAGGGACCAATTCACCCCTCCACTTT
CASSEQAGTNSPLHF
>TRBD2|TRBJ2-1|TRBV7-2|-
TGTGCCAGCAGCCAGGGACTAGCGGAAAATAATGAGCAGTTCTTC
CASSQGLAENNEQFF
>-|TRBJ1-4|TRBV27|once
TGTGCCAGCAGTCAAGAGAGAACTGCAACTAATGAAAAACTGTTTTTT
CASSQERTATNEKLFF
>-|TRBJ2-2|TRBV7-7|-
TGTGCCAGCAGCTTAGCGGGGGCGAACACCGGGGAGCTGTTTTTT
CASSLAGANTGELFF
>TRBD2|TRBJ2-1|TRBV6-7|-
TGTGCCAGCAGTACCCAACTAGCGAGTTGCTCCTACAATGAGCAGTTCTTC
CASSTQLASCSYNEQFF
>TRBD2|TRBJ2-2|TRBV27|-
TGTGCCAGCAGTTTAAGCCTCCTAGCGGGAGGTTTCACCGGGGAGCTGTTTTTT
CASSLSLLAGGFTGELFF
>TRBD2|TRBJ2-1|TRBV2|-
TGTGCCAGCAGTGAATCCGGGACTATCAGGGAGCAGTTCTTC
CASSESGTIREQFF
>-|TRBJ2-5|TRBV5-1|-
TGCGCCAGCAGCTTCTTGAGGGATCGGGGAGAGACCCAGTACTTC
CASSFLRDRGETQYF
>TRBD2|TRBJ2-5|TRBV28|-
TGTGCCAGCAGTGAGGGACTAGCGGGAGTGGAGACCCAGTACTTC
CASSEGLAGVETQYF
>-|TRBJ1-1|TRBV27|once
TGTGCCAGCAGTTTTTTAGGGAACAGGGTCTTGAACACTGAAGCTTTCTTT
CASSFLGNRVLNTEAFF
>-|TRBJ1-4|TRBV2|once
TGTGCCAGCAAGGACCTGACAGGCGCTAATGAAAAACTGTTTTTT
CASKDLTGANEKLFF
>-|TRBJ1-4|TRBV6-5|-
TGTGCCGTCCAGGCCCCTAATGAAAAACTGTTTTTT
CAVQAPNEKLFF
>-|TRBJ2-2|TRBV18|-
TGTGCCAGCTCACCCTCGACGGGGAGCACCGGGGAGCTGTTTTTT
CASSPSTGSTGELFF
>TRBD2|TRBJ2-7|TRBV25-1|-
TGTGCCAGCAGTGAAGCTAGCGGGGAATCCTACGAGCAGTACTTC
CASSEASGESYEQYF
>-|TRBJ1-3|TRBV19|-
TGTGCCAGTAAGGGAAATGGAAACACCATATATTTT
CASKGNGNTIYF
>-|TRBJ2-7|TRBV28|-
TGTGCCAGCACCCCCTTTCGTTCCTCCTACGAGCAGTACTTC
CASTPFRSSYEQYF
>TRBD1|TRBJ2-7|TRBV28|-
TGTGCCAGCAGTTTAGGGGACAGGGTCGACGAGCAGTACTTC
CASSLGDRVDEQYF
>TRBD2|TRBJ2-3|TRBV28|-
TGTGCCAGCAGTCCCTTTTTAGCGGGCCTGCAGAACACAGATACGCAGTATTTT
CASSPFLAGLQNTDTQYF
>-|TRBJ1-1|TRBV6-6|-
TGTGCCAGCAGAGAGAATTTTAAGGGCACTGAAGCTTTCTTT
CASRENFKGTEAFF
>-|TRBJ2-3|TRBV10-3|once
TGTGCCACCCATCAGACTAGCACAGATACGCAGTATTTT
CATHQTSTDTQYF
>-|TRBJ1-5|TRBV28|-
TGTGCCAGCAGTTTAGAATTGAGTGCCAGGGCTTTTAATCAGCCCCAGCATTTT
CASSLELSARAFNQPQHF
>-|TRBJ2-1|TRBV6-1|once
TGTGCCAGCACCCCCCCCCGCGACCTCGTCAATGAGCAGTTCTTC
CASTPPRDLVNEQFF
>-|TRBJ2-1|TRBV7-8|-
TGTGCCAGCAGCTTAGTGAGGTTGGGGGCGGGAGAGCAGTTCTTC
CASSLVRLGAGEQFF
>-|TRBJ1-1|TRBV25-1|-
TGTGCCAGCGGGCCTGCAGGGTTGGTAGCGAGCACTGAAGCTTTCTTT
CASGPAGLVASTEAFF
>-|TRBJ2-1|TRBV6-1|once
TGTGCCAGCAGTGAATTTTTCCGCGAAACATACAATGAGCAGTTCTTC
CASSEFFRETYNEQFF
>-|TRBJ2-3|TRBV30|-
TGTGCCTGGAGTGTACGCGGGAACCTCCTTAGCACAGATACGCAGTATTTT
CAWSVRGNLLSTDTQYF
>-|TRBJ1-1|TRBV27|-
TGTGCCAGCAGTCCTACCGGCAGGGTTAGAACTGAAGCTTTCTTT
CASSPTGRVRTEAFF
>TRBD2|TRBJ2-1|TRBV6-1|-
TGTGCCAGCCGACTAGCGGGAATAAGAACTAATGAGCAGTTCTTC
CASRLAGIRTNEQFF
>TRBD1|TRBJ2-7|TRBV5-4|-
TGTGCCAGCAGTCCAAACCCCGGGACAGATATCGGCGAGCAGTACTTC
CASSPNPGTDIGEQYF
>TRBD1|TRBJ1-1|TRBV11-2|-
TGTGCCAGCAGTTTCCCCGGGACAGGGCTGTCGAACACTGAAGCTTTCTTT
CASSFPGTGLSNTEAFF
>-|TRBJ2-3|TRBV5-1|-
TGCGCCAGCAGCAGCAGGGTTGGGGACATGGATACGCAGTATTTT
CASSSRVGDMDTQYF
>-|TRBJ2-1|TRBV15|-
TGTGCCACCAGCAGAGACTTGGACAATGAGCAGTTCTTC
CATSRDLDNEQFF
>-|TRBJ2-3|TRBV29-1|-
TGCAGCGTTGACTGGGGGGTAGATACGCAGTATTTT
CSVDWGVDTQYF
>-|TRBJ2-1|TRBV7-8|-
TGTGCCAGCAGCTTAATGGCAGGTTACAATGAGCAGTTCTTC
CASSLMAGYNEQFF
>TRBD1|TRBJ1-1|TRBV2|-
TGTGCCAGCAGCCTAAACAGGGGGATCACTGAAGCTTTCTTT
CASSLNRGITEAFF
>TRBD1|TRBJ1-1|TRBV14|once
TGTGCCAGCAGCCCATACAGGGGGCCCACTGAAGCTTTCTTT
CASSPYRGPTEAFF
>-|TRBJ2-7|TRBV4-1|-
TGCGCCAGCAGCCAAGGTATGGCCTCCTACGAGCAGTACTTC
CASSQGMASYEQYF
>TRBD1|TRBJ1-1|TRBV19|-
TGTGCCAGTAGCCCGGGACAGTTGAACACTGAAGCTTTCTTT
CASSPGQLNTEAFF
>-|TRBJ1-4|TRBV7-9|-
TGTGCCAGCAGCTTAGGCCAGATTGCAACTAATGAAAAACTGTTTTTT
CASSLGQIATNEKLFF
>-|TRBJ1-1|TRBV30|-
TGTGCCTGGAGTGTTTCAGAGACTGAAGCTTTCTTT
CAWSVSETEAFF
>TRBD1|TRBJ2-7|TRBV10-3|once
TGTGCCATCAGTGATCAACAGGGGGTTTCCTACGAGCAGTACTTC
CAISDQQGVSYEQYF
>TRBD2|TRBJ2-1|TRBV30|-
TGTGCCTGGGAACGGACTAGCGGGGATTCCTACAATGAGCAGTTCTTC
CAWERTSGDSYNEQFF
>-|TRBJ1-2|TRBV6-6|-
TGTGCCAGCAGCCAGTTACAATCAAACTATGGCTACACCTTC
CASSQLQSNYGYTF
>-|TRBJ1-1|TRBV19|-
TGTGCCAGTAGTGGACCTATACCCAGGAACACTGAAGCTTTCTTT
CASSGPIPRNTEAFF
>-|TRBJ2-7|TRBV11-2|-
TGTGCCAGCACCCAAAACCGGGGCCTTTCCTACGAGCAGTACTTC
CASTQNRGLSYEQYF
>-|TRBJ1-5|TRBV10-1|-
TGCGCCAGCAGTGAATCGGGAAGCAATCAGCCCCAGCATTTT
CASSESGSNQPQHF
>-|TRBJ1-5|TRBV19|-
TGTGCCAGTAGTATTTTAGTGTCAGATTATAGCAATCAGCCCCAGCATTTT
CASSILVSDYSNQPQHF
>-|TRBJ2-1|TRBV4-1|-
TGCGCCAGCAGCCAAGGGGGCGCGAGCTCCTACAATGAGCAGTTCTTC
CASSQGGASSYNEQFF
>TRBD2|TRBJ2-7|TRBV27|-
TGTGCCAGCAGTACCCTGGCTAGCGGAGGAGAATACGAGCAGTACTTC
CASSTLASGGEYEQYF
>TRBD2|TRBJ2-1|TRBV27|-
TGTGCCAGCCCCCTTTTGACATCGCAGGCGGGAGTTGTCGGCAATGAGCAGTTCTTC
CASPLLTSQAGVVGNEQFF
>-|TRBJ1-2|TRBV28|-
TGTGCCAGCAGGGGGGACTTCATGGGTGGCTACACCTTC
CASRGDFMGGYTF
>TRBD1|TRBJ2-3|TRBV18|-
TGTGCCAGCTCACCTAAGGGACAGGGGGCAGGAGAAGCGCAGTATTTT
CASSPKGQGAGEAQYF
>-|TRBJ1-2|TRBV5-1|-
TGCGCCAGCAGCTTGGGCCTCCGGGGAGGGGCCGATAACTATGGCTACACCTTC
CASSLGLRGGADNYGYTF
>TRBD2|TRBJ2-3|TRBV19|-
TGTGCCAGTAGTGCAATAGCGGGAGCCTGGGCAGATACGCAGTATTTT
CASSAIAGAWADTQYF
>-|TRBJ2-7|TRBV2|-
TGTGCCAGCGGTCGATTGGGTCAGCGGGCAACCGTCGAGCAGTACTTC
CASGRLGQRATVEQYF